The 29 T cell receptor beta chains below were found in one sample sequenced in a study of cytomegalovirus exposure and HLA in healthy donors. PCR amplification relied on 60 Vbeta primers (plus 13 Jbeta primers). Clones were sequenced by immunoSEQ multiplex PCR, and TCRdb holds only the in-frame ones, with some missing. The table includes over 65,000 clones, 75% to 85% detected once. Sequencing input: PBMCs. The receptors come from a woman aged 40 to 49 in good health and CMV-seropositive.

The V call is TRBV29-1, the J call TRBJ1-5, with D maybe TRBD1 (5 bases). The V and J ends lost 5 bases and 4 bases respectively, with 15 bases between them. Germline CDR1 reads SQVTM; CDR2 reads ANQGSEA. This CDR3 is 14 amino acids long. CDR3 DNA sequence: TGCAGCGTTACCCCCGGGACTAATAATCAGCCCCAGCATTTT. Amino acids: CSVTPGTNNQPQHF.

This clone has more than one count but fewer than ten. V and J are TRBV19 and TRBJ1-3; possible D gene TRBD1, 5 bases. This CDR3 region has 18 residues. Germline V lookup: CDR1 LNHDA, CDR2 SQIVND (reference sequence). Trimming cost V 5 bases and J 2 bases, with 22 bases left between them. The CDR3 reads CASSVQVPPTVPGNTIYF. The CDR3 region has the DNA TGTGCCAGTAGTGTACAGGTTCCACCTACAGTCCCTGGAAACACCATATATTTT.

CDR3 coding DNA: TGTGCCAGCAATAGCGGGAGACCCTCCTACAATGAGCAGTTCTTC. Amino acid sequence: CASNSGRPSYNEQFF. The J gene is TRBJ2-1, the V gene TRBV27; 9 bases line up with TRBD2. CDR1 and CDR2 from the germline V gene are MNHEY and SMNVEV (reference sequence). This CDR3 is 15 amino acids long. The trim removed 7 bases at V and 0 bases at J, leaving 4 bases unmatched.

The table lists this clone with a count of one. The CDR3 sequence: CATEQAGSYEQYF. As DNA, the CDR3 is TGTGCCACCGAACAAGCGGGCTCCTACGAGCAGTACTTC. The chain recombines TRBV5-6 with TRBJ2-7; weak D call: TRBD2 (6 bases). Germline CDR1 SGHDT, CDR2 YYEEEE. The ends were cut back, 9 bases at V and 0 bases at J, with 13 bases in the middle. CDR3 length: 13 residues.

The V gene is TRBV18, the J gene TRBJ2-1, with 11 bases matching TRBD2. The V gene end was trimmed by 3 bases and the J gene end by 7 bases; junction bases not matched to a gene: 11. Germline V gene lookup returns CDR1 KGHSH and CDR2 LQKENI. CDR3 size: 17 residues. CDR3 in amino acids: CASSPVSGGGSRNEQFF. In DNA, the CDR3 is TGTGCCAGCTCACCGGTTAGCGGGGGGGGCTCGAGGAATGAGCAGTTCTTC.

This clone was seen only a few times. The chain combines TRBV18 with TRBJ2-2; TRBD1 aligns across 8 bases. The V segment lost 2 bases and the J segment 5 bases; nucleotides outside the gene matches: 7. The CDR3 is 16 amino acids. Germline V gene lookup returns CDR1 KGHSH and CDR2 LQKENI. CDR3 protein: CASSPSGQGGTGELFF. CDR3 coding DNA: TGTGCCAGCTCACCATCTGGACAGGGCGGGACCGGGGAGCTGTTTTTT.

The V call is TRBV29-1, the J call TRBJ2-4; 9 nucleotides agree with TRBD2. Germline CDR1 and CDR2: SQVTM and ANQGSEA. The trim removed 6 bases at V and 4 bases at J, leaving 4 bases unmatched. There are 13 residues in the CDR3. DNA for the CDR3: TGCAGCGTAGCGGGAGGTTCGAAAAACATTCAGTACTTC. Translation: CSVAGGSKNIQYF.

CDR3 sequence reads: CASSEVAGSYEQYF. CDR3 DNA: TGTGCCAGCAGTGAGGTAGCGGGGAGCTACGAGCAGTACTTC. The chain employs TRBV6-1 and TRBJ2-7, with 8 bases that match TRBD2. CDR1 is MNHNS, CDR2 SASEGT, per germline. Trimming cost V 3 bases and J 3 bases; bases outside gene matches: 4. The CDR3 sequence is 14 residues long.

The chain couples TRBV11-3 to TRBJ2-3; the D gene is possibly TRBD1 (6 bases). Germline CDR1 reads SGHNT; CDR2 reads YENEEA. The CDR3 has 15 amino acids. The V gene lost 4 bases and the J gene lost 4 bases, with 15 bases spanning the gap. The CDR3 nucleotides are TGTGCCAGCAGCTCCACAGGGTTTGAGTCAGATACGCAGTATTTT. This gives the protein CASSSTGFESDTQYF.

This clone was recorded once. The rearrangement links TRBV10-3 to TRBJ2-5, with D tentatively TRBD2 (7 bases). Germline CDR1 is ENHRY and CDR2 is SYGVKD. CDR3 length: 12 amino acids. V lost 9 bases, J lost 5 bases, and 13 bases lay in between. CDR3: CAIGGGGETQYF. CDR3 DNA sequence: TGTGCCATAGGGGGGGGTGGGGAGACCCAGTACTTC.

DNA for the CDR3: TGTGCCAGCAGCTTAGCGTCGGGAGATCCCTACGAGCAGTACTTC. It specifies CASSLASGDPYEQYF. V and J are TRBV7-2 and TRBJ2-7; TRBD2 is a possible D gene (6 bases). The CDR3 totals 15 residues. Germline V lookup: CDR1 SGHTA, CDR2 FQGNSA. Between the trimmed V and J ends, which lost 0 bases and 2 bases, there was a span of 11 bases.

CDR3 loop: CASSLNVGHSSGANVLTF. CDR3 coding DNA: TGTGCCAGCAGCTTAAATGTGGGGCACAGCTCTGGGGCCAACGTCCTGACTTTC. The rearrangement links TRBV7-9 to TRBJ2-6; D is perhaps TRBD1 (5 bases). V was clipped by 2 bases and J by 0 bases, with 14 bases between them. Germline CDR1 reads SEHNR; CDR2 reads FQNEAQ (reference sequence). The CDR3 has 18 residues.

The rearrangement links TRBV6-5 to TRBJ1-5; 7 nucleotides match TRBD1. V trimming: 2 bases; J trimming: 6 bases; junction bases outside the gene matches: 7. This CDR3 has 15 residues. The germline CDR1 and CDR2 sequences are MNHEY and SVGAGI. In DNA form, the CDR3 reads TGTGCCAGCAGTTACGGAGGGGGCCGCGCTCAGCCCCAGCATTTT. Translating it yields CASSYGGGRAQPQHF.

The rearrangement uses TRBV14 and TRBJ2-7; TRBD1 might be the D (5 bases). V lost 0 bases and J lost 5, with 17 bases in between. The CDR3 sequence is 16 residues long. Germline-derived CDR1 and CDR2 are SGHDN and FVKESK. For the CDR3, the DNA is TGTGCCAGCAGCCAAGAGGCACGCTGGGCAGGGAACGAGCAGTACTTC. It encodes CASSQEARWAGNEQYF.

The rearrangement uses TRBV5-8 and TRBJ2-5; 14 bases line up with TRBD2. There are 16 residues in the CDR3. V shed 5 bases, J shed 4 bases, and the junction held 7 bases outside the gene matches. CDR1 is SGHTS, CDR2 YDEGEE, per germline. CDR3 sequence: CASRRLAGGPGETQYF. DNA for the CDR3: TGTGCCAGCAGAAGACTAGCGGGGGGGCCGGGAGAGACCCAGTACTTC. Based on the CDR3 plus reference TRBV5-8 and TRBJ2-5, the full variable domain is EAGVTQSPTHLIKTRGQQATLRCSPISGHTSVYWYQQALGLGLQFLLWYDEGEERNRGNFPPRFSGRQFPNYSSELNVNALELEDSALYLCASRRLAGGPGETQYFGPGTRLLVL.

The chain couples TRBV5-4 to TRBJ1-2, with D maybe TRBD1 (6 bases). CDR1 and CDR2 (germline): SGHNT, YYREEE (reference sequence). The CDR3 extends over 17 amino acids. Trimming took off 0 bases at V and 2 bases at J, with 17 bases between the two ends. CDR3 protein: CASSLVYGAGENYGYTF. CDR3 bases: TGTGCCAGCAGCTTGGTGTATGGGGCAGGGGAAAACTATGGCTACACCTTC.

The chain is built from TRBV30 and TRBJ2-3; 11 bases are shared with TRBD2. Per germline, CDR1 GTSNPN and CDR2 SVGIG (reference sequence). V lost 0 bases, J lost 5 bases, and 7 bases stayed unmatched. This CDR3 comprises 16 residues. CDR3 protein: CAWSVGSGGAGDTQYF. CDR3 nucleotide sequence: TGTGCCTGGAGTGTCGGTAGCGGGGGGGCGGGAGATACGCAGTATTTT.

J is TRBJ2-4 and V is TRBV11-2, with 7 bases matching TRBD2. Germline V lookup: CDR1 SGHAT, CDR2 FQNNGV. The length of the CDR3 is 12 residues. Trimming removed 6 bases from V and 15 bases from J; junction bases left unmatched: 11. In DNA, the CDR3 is TGTGCCAGCAGTCGAGGGAGGGAGGCCACGTACTTC. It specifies CASSRGREATYF. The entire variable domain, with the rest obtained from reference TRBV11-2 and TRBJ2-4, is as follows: EAGVAQSPRYKIIEKRQSVAFWCNPISGHATLYWYQQILGQGPKLLIQFQNNGVVDDSQLPKDRFSAERLKGVDSTLKIQPAKLEDSAVYLCASSRGREATYFGAGTRLSVL.

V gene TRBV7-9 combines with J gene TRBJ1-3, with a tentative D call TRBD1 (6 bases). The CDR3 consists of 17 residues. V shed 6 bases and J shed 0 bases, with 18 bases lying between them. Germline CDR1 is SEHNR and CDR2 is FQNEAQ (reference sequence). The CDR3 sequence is CASRMQGPKSSGNTIYF. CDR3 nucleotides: TGTGCCAGCAGGATGCAGGGGCCCAAAAGCTCTGGAAACACCATATATTTT. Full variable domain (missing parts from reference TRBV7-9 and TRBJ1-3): DTGVSQNPRHKITKRGQNVTFRCDPISEHNRLYWYRQTLGQGPEFLTYFQNEAQLEKSRLLSDRFSAERPKGSFSTLEIQRTEQGDSAMYLCASRMQGPKSSGNTIYFGEGSWLTVV.

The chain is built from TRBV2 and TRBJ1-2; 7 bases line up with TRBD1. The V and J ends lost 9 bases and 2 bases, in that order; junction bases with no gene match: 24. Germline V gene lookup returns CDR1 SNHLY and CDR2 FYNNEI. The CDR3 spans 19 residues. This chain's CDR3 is CARGLLSGIGDRVNYGYTF. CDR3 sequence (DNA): TGTGCCAGAGGGTTACTCTCAGGTATCGGCGACAGGGTCAACTATGGCTACACCTTC.

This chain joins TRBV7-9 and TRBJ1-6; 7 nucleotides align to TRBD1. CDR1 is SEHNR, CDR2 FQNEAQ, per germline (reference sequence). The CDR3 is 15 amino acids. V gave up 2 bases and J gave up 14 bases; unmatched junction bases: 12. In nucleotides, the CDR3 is TGTGCCAGCAGCTTACCTGACAGGGACCTCAGAGCCCTCCACTTT. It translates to CASSLPDRDLRALHF.

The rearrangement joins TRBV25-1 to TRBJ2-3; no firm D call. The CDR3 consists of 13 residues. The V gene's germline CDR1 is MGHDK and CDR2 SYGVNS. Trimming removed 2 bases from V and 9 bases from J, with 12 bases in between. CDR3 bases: TGTGCCAGCAGTGAACCACCTAGGTGGACGCAGTATTTT. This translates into CASSEPPRWTQYF. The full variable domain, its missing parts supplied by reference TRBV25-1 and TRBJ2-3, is EADIYQTPRYLVIGTGKKITLECSQTMGHDKMYWYQQDPGMELHLIHYSYGVNSTEKGDLSSESTVSRIRTEHFPLTLESARPSHTSQYLCASSEPPRWTQYFGPGTRLTVL.

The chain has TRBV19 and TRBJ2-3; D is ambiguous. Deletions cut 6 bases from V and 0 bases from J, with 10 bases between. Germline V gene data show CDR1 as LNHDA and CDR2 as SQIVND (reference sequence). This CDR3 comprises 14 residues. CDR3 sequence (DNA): TGTGCCAGTAGACAGAAGTCTAGCACAGATACGCAGTATTTT. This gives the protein CASRQKSSTDTQYF.

The DNA of the CDR3 is TGTGCCAGCAGCTTATCTTCCGGGACTAATGAAAAACTGTTTTTT. Translated, it gives CASSLSSGTNEKLFF. The genes are TRBV11-2 and TRBJ1-4; no clear D gene. Germline V gene data show CDR1 as SGHAT and CDR2 as FQNNGV. This CDR3 has 15 residues. V lost 2 bases and J 2 bases, leaving 9 bases between the germline ends.

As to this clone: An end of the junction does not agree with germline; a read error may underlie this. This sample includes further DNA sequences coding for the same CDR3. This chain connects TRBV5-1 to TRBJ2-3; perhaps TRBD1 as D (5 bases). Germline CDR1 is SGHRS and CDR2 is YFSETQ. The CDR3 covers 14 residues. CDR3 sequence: CASSLRQRTDTQYF. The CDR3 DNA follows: TGCGCCAGCAGCTTGAGACAGCGCACAGATACGCAGTACTTT.

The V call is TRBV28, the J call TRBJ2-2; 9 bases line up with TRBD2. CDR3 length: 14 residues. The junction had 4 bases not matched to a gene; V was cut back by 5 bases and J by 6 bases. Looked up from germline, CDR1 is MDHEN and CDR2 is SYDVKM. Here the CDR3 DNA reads TGTGCCAGCAGTCCAATAGCGGGAGCCGGGGAGCTGTTTTTT. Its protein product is CASSPIAGAGELFF.

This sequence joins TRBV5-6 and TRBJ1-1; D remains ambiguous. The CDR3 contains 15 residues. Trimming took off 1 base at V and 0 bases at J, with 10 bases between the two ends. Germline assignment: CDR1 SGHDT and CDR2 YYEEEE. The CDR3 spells CASSLTGNMNTEAFF. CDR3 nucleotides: TGTGCCAGCAGCTTGACGGGAAATATGAACACTGAAGCTTTCTTT.

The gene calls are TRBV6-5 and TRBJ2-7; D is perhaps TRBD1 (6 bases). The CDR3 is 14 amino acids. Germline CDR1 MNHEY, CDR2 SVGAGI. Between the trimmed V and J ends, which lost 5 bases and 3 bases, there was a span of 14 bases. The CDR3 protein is CASSIRGPVYEQYF. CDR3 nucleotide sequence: TGTGCCAGCAGTATCAGGGGTCCCGTCTACGAGCAGTACTTC.

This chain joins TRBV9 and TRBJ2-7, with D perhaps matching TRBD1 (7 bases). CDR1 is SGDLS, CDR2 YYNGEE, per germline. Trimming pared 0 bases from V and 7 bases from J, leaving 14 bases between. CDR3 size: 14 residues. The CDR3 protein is CASSVAGGRGEQYF. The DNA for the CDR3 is TGTGCCAGCAGCGTAGCAGGGGGACGGGGGGAGCAGTACTTC.